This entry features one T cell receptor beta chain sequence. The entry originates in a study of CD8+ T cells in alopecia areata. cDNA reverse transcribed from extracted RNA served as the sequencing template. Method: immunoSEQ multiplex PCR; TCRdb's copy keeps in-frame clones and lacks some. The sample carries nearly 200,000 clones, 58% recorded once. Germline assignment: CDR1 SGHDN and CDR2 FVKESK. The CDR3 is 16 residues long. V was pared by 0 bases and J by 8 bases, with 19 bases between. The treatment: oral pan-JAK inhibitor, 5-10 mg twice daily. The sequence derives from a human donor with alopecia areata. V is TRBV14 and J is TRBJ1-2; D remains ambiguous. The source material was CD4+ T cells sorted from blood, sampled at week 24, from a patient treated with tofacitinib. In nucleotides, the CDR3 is TGTGCCAGCAGCCAAGAACGGTTGAAGGGATTGGACGGCTACACCTTC. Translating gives CASSQERLKGLDGYTF.